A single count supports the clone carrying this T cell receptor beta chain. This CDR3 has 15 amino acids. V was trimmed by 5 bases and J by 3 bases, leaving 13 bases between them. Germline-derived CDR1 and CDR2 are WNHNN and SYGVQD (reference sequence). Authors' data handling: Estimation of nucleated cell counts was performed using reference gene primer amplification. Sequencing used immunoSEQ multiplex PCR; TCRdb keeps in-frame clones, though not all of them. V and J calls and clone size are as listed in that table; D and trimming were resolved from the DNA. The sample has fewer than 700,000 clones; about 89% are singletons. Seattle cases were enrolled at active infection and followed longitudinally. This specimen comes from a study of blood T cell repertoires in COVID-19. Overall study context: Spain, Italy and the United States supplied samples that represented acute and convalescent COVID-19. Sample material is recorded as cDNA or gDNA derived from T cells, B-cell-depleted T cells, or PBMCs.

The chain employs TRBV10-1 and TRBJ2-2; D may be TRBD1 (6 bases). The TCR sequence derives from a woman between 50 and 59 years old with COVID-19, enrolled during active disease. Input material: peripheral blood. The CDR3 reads CASSPSAGDTGELFF. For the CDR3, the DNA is TGCGCCAGCAGTCCGTCGGCAGGGGACACCGGGGAGCTGTTTTTT.